A selection of T cell receptor beta chains follows, all from one sample in a study of blood T cell repertoires in COVID-19. Sequencing was performed with immunoSEQ multiplex PCR; in TCRdb, only in-frame clones are kept and a portion is missing. This table has fewer than 150,000 clones, approximately 85% appearing once. Sequencing was carried out using peripheral blood. These receptors were taken from a human donor in a cohort sampled during active COVID-19. CDR3s include the opening cysteine and the closing phenylalanine or tryptophan. D genes are given only for firm matches. Clone size is not always given. Where it is, it says once, few, many or a class for expanded clones.

clone_size,d_call,v_call,j_call,cdr3_nt,cdr3_aa
NA,NA,TRBV7-2,TRBJ2-5,TGTGCCAGCAGATTAGAGATCCCGGGTCAAGAGACCCAGTACTTC,CASRLEIPGQETQYF
NA,NA,TRBV21-1,TRBJ2-5,TGTGCCAGCAGCAAGGGGAGCCAGGGGGCATACGAGACCCAGTACTTC,CASSKGSQGAYETQYF
NA,NA,TRBV7-2,TRBJ2-1,TGTGCCAGCAGCTTAGGCAGAAACAATGAGCAGTTCTTC,CASSLGRNNEQFF
NA,NA,TRBV24-1,TRBJ2-3,TGTGCCACCAGTGATAAGTCGGGACTCTTAGCTACGCAGTATTTT,CATSDKSGLLATQYF
NA,TRBD1,TRBV5-1,TRBJ1-5,TGCGCCAGCAGTTTGGGAGGGACAGATGAGCCCCAGCATTTT,CASSLGGTDEPQHF
NA,NA,TRBV6-5,TRBJ1-2,TGTGCCAGCAGTTACTCGAACGGGAATAACTATGGCTACACCTTC,CASSYSNGNNYGYTF
NA,NA,TRBV2,TRBJ2-5,TGTGCCAGCAGTGAGACTCTAGCCCAGTACTTC,CASSETLAQYF
NA,TRBD1,TRBV19,TRBJ1-3,TGTGCCAGTAGTCCAAGGGGCAAGGCAGGGGGCTTCATATCTTCTGGAAACACCATATATTTT,CASSPRGKAGGFISSGNTIYF
NA,NA,TRBV12-3/TRBV12-4,TRBJ1-1,TGTGCCAGCAGTTTAAAAGCAAACACTGAAGCTTTCTTT,CASSLKANTEAFF
NA,NA,TRBV6-5,TRBJ1-4,TGTGCCAGCAGTTATGATGGTGACAGCCTGAATGAAAAACTGTTTTTT,CASSYDGDSLNEKLFF
NA,TRBD2,TRBV3-1/TRBV3-2,TRBJ2-2,TGTGCCAGCAGCCAAGAGACTAGCGGGAGAATCCCCGGGGAGCTGTTTTTT,CASSQETSGRIPGELFF
NA,NA,TRBV28,TRBJ1-2,TGTGCCAGCAGGGACTGCAACTATGGCTACACCTTC,CASRDCNYGYTF
NA,TRBD2,TRBV11-2,TRBJ2-6,TGTGCCAGCAGCCTCGGGGGGGGGCTGGCTGGGGCCAACGTCCTGACTTTC,CASSLGGGLAGANVLTF
NA,TRBD2,TRBV12-5,TRBJ2-3,TGTGCTAGTGGCCTATGGAGCGGGGGGGCCAAAGATACGCAGTATTTT,CASGLWSGGAKDTQYF
NA,TRBD1,TRBV10-2,TRBJ2-3,TGCGCCAGCAGGGACAGGACACGGGAAGTCACAGATACGCAGTATTTT,CASRDRTREVTDTQYF
NA,NA,TRBV7-3,TRBJ1-1,TGTGCCAGCAGCTTAGGGGAGCTGAACACTGAAGCTTTCTTT,CASSLGELNTEAFF
once,NA,TRBV6-6,TRBJ1-5,TGTGCCAGCAGCCCCGGAGGGGGGGGCAATCAGCCCCAGCATTTT,CASSPGGGGNQPQHF
NA,TRBD2,TRBV3-1/TRBV3-2,TRBJ2-1,TGTGCCAGCAGCCAATCCCCTAGCGGGGGGGCTCATGAGCAGTTCTTC,CASSQSPSGGAHEQFF
NA,NA,TRBV4-3,TRBJ1-1,TGCGCCAGCAGCCAAGATAGTGTGAACACTGAAGCTTTCTTT,CASSQDSVNTEAFF
NA,NA,TRBV12-3/TRBV12-4,TRBJ1-5,TGTGCCAGCAGAAGGACAGTCAATCAGCCCCAGCATTTT,CASRRTVNQPQHF
NA,NA,TRBV5-1,TRBJ1-2,TGCGCCAGCAGCTTGGATGGGCAGTTTAACTATGGCTACACCTTC,CASSLDGQFNYGYTF
NA,TRBD2,TRBV19,TRBJ2-3,TGTGCCAGTAGTATACAAGCGGGGGCCACAGATACGCAGTATTTT,CASSIQAGATDTQYF